Listed here are 20 T cell receptor beta chains from one sample, sequenced in a study of T cells in Graves' hyperthyroidism and ophthalmopathy. TCR beta CDR3 sequences were amplified from RNA transcripts. The HTBI primer set was used in a first-round RT-PCR of the TCR CDR3. TCRdb itself ran the multiplex PCR reads through MiXCR, one entry per CDR3 protein. This table has roughly 520,000 distinct CDR3 sequences, less than 25% appearing once. The sequenced material came from blood. The origin of the receptors is a woman aged 25 to 45 with Graves' ophthalmopathy.

This clonotype was recorded many times. This chain connects TRBV4-1 to TRBJ1-5, with D possibly TRBD1 on 6 matching bases. V was trimmed by 4 bases and J by 1 base, leaving 11 bases between them. Germline values: CDR1 MGHRA, CDR2 YSYEKL. The CDR3 is 15 amino acids. Written as DNA, the CDR3 is TGCGCCAGCAGCCGATCTACAGGGAGCAATCAGCCCCAGCATTTT. Its translation is CASSRSTGSNQPQHF.

At least ten counts were recorded for this clonotype. The chain uses TRBV25-1 and TRBJ1-1; no firm D call. The CDR3 runs to 12 residues. The germline V gene encodes CDR1 MGHDK and CDR2 SYGVNS. The V end was cut by 0 bases, the J end by 6 bases, with 5 bases between. CDR3 sequence (DNA): TGTGCCAGCAGTGAATACAGATCTGAAGCTTTCTTT. Encoded protein: CASSEYRSEAFF.

Many counts were recorded for this clonotype. This chain links TRBV28 with TRBJ1-5; D uncertain. The CDR3 has 18 residues. Trimming took 4 bases from V and 3 from J, leaving 22 bases between them. Germline V CDR1 and CDR2: MDHEN, SYDVKM. CDR3 region: CASSSSPGLGSTNQPQHF. CDR3 in DNA: TGTGCCAGCAGTTCCTCTCCGGGTCTCGGTAGCACCAATCAGCCCCAGCATTTT.

This rearrangement joins TRBV15 to TRBJ1-1; D might be TRBD1 (5 bases). V was clipped by 5 bases and J by 2 bases, with 24 bases between them. This CDR3 has 18 amino acids. The germline gives CDR1 LNHNV, CDR2 YYDKDF (reference sequence). The CDR3 protein is CATSPEGPDTIRNTEAFF. In DNA, the CDR3 is TGTGCCACCAGCCCCGAGGGACCCGATACTATTAGAAACACTGAAGCTTTCTTT.

This chain connects TRBV18 to TRBJ2-7, with a tentative D call TRBD1 (6 bases). Trimming left V 4 bases short and J 4 bases short, with 14 bases between. Germline V lookup: CDR1 KGHSH, CDR2 LQKENI. The CDR3 contains 14 residues. The CDR3 region is CASSLGAAGYEQYF. DNA of the CDR3: TGTGCCAGCTCACTGGGGGCCGCAGGTTACGAGCAGTACTTC. The full variable domain, in which reference TRBV18 and TRBJ2-7 provide the parts outside the CDR3, is NAGVMQNPRHLVRRRGQEARLRCSPMKGHSHVYWYRQLPEEGLKFMVYLQKENIIDESGMPKERFSAEFPKEGPSILRIQQVVRGDSAAYFCASSLGAAGYEQYFGPGTRLTVT.

This clonotype was seen a few times. The chain links TRBV12-5 to TRBJ1-5; D perhaps matches TRBD1 (5 bases). Trimming left V 6 bases short and J 7 bases short, with 13 bases between. Looked up from germline, CDR1 is LGHNT and CDR2 is FRNRAP. The CDR3 runs 13 residues. CDR3 residues: CASGETDNQPQHF. CDR3 sequence (DNA): TGTGCTAGTGGAGAGACAGACAACCAGCCCCAGCATTTT.

This clonotype showed up many times. The chain recombines TRBV11-1 with TRBJ1-2; D perhaps matches TRBD1 (5 bases). Germline V gives CDR1 SGHAT, CDR2 FQDESV (reference sequence). V was cut by 5 bases and J by 4 bases, with 20 bases left in between. This CDR3 region has 16 residues. This chain's CDR3 is CASSPTSWTQSYGYTF. CDR3 nucleotides: TGTGCCAGCAGCCCTACTTCCTGGACACAGAGCTATGGCTACACCTTC. Full variable domain (remainder filled in from reference TRBV11-1 and TRBJ1-2): EAEVAQSPRYKITEKSQAVAFWCDPISGHATLYWYRQILGQGPELLVQFQDESVVDDSQLPKDRFSAERLKGVDSTLKIQPAELGDSAMYLCASSPTSWTQSYGYTFGSGTRLTVV.

This clonotype came up many times. This sequence joins TRBV2 and TRBJ1-1, with 7 nucleotides matching TRBD1. This CDR3 has 13 amino acids. The V and J ends lost 6 bases and 3 bases, in that order; junction bases with no gene match: 4. CDR1 and CDR2 (germline): SNHLY, FYNNEI. DNA of the CDR3: TGTGCCAGCAGGGAACAGGGGTACACTGAAGCTTTCTTT. It specifies CASREQGYTEAFF.

The chain recombines TRBV6-4 with TRBJ2-7; D perhaps matches TRBD2 (7 bases). Deletions cut 3 bases from V and 0 bases from J, with 21 bases between. CDR1 is MRHNA, CDR2 SNTAGT, per germline. CDR3 length equals 18 residues. Here the CDR3 DNA reads TGTGCCAGCAGTGATACGAGGGGGAGGGAATTTTCCTCCTACGAGCAGTACTTC. It encodes CASSDTRGREFSSYEQYF.

This clonotype occurred a few times. The V gene is TRBV15, the J gene TRBJ2-5, with TRBD2 matching 9 bases. The V gene end was trimmed by 0 bases and the J gene end by 5 bases; junction bases not matched to a gene: 7. Per germline, CDR1 LNHNV and CDR2 YYDKDF (reference sequence). The CDR3 is 16 amino acids. CDR3 protein: CATSRDVLAGTETQYF. CDR3 DNA: TGTGCCACCAGCAGAGATGTCCTAGCGGGGACGGAGACCCAGTACTTC.

This clonotype was seen ten or more times. J is TRBJ1-1 and V is TRBV5-1; a possible D gene is TRBD1 (5 bases). Deletions cut 10 bases from V and 1 base from J, with 14 bases between. This CDR3 has 13 residues. Germline lookup yields CDR1 SGHRS and CDR2 YFSETQ. CDR3 region: CASRRDENTEAFF. The CDR3 nucleotides read TGCGCCTCAAGGAGGGACGAGAACACTGAAGCTTTCTTT.

Many counts were recorded for this clonotype. This chain links TRBV29-1 with TRBJ2-7; 11 positions match TRBD1. Germline trimming cut 6 bases from V and 6 bases from J; bases unmatched to any gene: 1. CDR1 is SQVTM, CDR2 ANQGSEA, per germline. CDR3 length: 11 amino acids. CDR3 DNA sequence: TGCAGCGTGGGACAGGGGGTCGAGCAGTACTTC. It codes for CSVGQGVEQYF.

About this clonotype: A clone one base away is much larger, so this may be a read error. The CDR3 DNA reads TGTGCCAGCAGTCCCATCGGAGGGGGACAGGGCTACGAGCAGTTCTTC. Translation gives CASSPIGGGQGYEQFF. V gene TRBV28 combines with J gene TRBJ2-7, with 9 bases lining up with TRBD1. The DNA matches TRBJ2-1 better at its end, which makes the J call doubtful. The V gene's germline CDR1 is MDHEN and CDR2 SYDVKM. The CDR3 is made up of 16 amino acids.

At least ten counts were recorded for this clonotype. The CDR3 sequence: CASSSRASNNQPQHF. In DNA, the CDR3 is TGTGCCAGCAGTTCGAGGGCTAGCAATAATCAGCCCCAGCATTTT. This chain connects TRBV12-3 or TRBV12-4 to TRBJ1-5; no reliable D call. CDR3 size: 15 residues. The V end lost 4 bases, the J end lost 4 bases, and 14 bases lay between the germline ends.

This clonotype was seen at least ten times. The chain combines TRBV6-1 with TRBJ1-1, with D uncertain. CDR3 size: 13 residues. Germline V gives CDR1 MNHNS, CDR2 SASEGT. Trimming pared 6 bases from V and 2 bases from J, leaving 10 bases between. Here the CDR3 DNA reads TGTGCCAGCAGGATGCCCCGTAACACTGAAGCTTTCTTT. Translation: CASRMPRNTEAFF.

The V call is TRBV12-3 or TRBV12-4, the J call TRBJ2-7; the match to TRBD2 covers 8 bases. This CDR3 has 15 residues. The J segment lost 6 bases and the V segment lost 3 bases, leaving 10 bases of the junction unmatched. CDR3 loop: CASSFRGVREAEQYF. In nucleotides, the CDR3 is TGTGCCAGCAGTTTCCGGGGGGTGCGGGAGGCCGAGCAGTACTTC.

There are many counts of this clonotype. The V and J genes are TRBV6-2 or TRBV6-3 and TRBJ1-1; no reliable D call. In germline, CDR1 is MNHEY, CDR2 SVGEGT. V was shortened by 0 bases and J by 11 bases, with 13 bases between the two germline ends. CDR3 length: 13 amino acids. The CDR3 DNA is TGTGCCAGCAGTTACTCCGGCTTGAAATCCGCTTTCTTT. This gives the protein CASSYSGLKSAFF.

This clonotype occurred a few times. The chain employs TRBV4-2 and TRBJ2-5, with D tentatively TRBD1 or TRBD2 (6 bases each). With 3 bases removed from V and 5 bases from J, the gap between germline ends came to 16 bases. Germline lookup yields CDR1 LGHNA and CDR2 YNFKEQ. This CDR3 contains 15 residues. The CDR3 here is CASSQRGEPRETQYF. The CDR3 DNA sequence: TGTGCCAGCAGCCAGAGGGGGGAACCCAGGGAGACCCAGTACTTC.

Ten or more counts support this clonotype. The V gene is TRBV27, the J gene TRBJ2-7, with D perhaps assigned TRBD1 or TRBD2 (6 bases each). There are 13 residues in the CDR3. Trimming pared 5 bases from V and 7 bases from J, leaving 15 bases between. Germline V lookup: CDR1 MNHEY, CDR2 SMNVEV (reference sequence). The CDR3 is CASSAYLGGEQYF. In DNA, the CDR3 is TGTGCCAGCAGTGCGTATTTAGGGGGGGAGCAGTACTTC.

The V call is TRBV12-3 or TRBV12-4, the J call TRBJ1-2; D may be TRBD1 (5 bases). The CDR3 runs 14 residues. Trimming removed 4 bases at V and 4 bases at J, with 13 bases between. The CDR3 protein is CASSSWDGTYGYTF. CDR3 sequence (DNA): TGTGCCAGCAGTTCCTGGGACGGGACCTATGGCTACACCTTC.